The TCR beta chain described here comes from a study of regulatory T cells in long-lasting Graves disease. Time point here: newly diagnosed GD, antithyroid drugs for less than 3 months. Isolated PBMC RNA provided the starting material for the TCR library. With EDTA tubes as the receptacles, approximately 10 milliliters of peripheral blood were drawn. The table lists this clonotype with a few counts. After removal of 5 bases from V and 5 bases from J, the junction contained 14 bases not matched to a gene. This CDR3 has 18 residues. Germline V gene lookup returns CDR1 SGDLS and CDR2 YYNGEE. Arm-PCR of CDR3 regions and iRepertoire HTBI primers were used to build TCR beta libraries. MiXCR was run by TCRdb on the multiplex PCR reads, yielding one entry per CDR3 protein. The sample consists of about 540,000 distinct CDR3 sequences, roughly 12% of them appearing once. These same data were also listed under a study on T cells in Graves' hyperthyroidism and ophthalmopathy. From that paper: Lactation, pregnancy, other autoimmune disease or uncontrolled infection excluded patients. HTBI primers were the set used in a first-round RT-PCR of the TCR CDR3.

The receptor was isolated from a man aged 25 to 40 with Graves disease. The chain carries TRBV9 and TRBJ2-5; 14 bases line up with TRBD2. Sequencing used peripheral blood mononuclear cells (PBMCs), obtained at new diagnosis, from a patient treated with antithyroid drugs. DNA for the CDR3: TGTGCCAGCAGTAGGCTGGGACTAGCGGGAGTACGAGGGGAGACCCAGTACTTC. Translated: CASSRLGLAGVRGETQYF.